This T cell receptor beta chain was recorded in a study of cytomegalovirus exposure and HLA in healthy donors. Study-level information: Counted in an early data release were approximately 85 million unique TCRs from HLA-typed donors. Study results and caveats: Previously analyzed data showed that most TCR beta V segments were productive at a frequency of about 87% or about 30%.

The CDR3 loop spans 15 amino acids. Germline V lookup: CDR1 MDHEN, CDR2 SYDVKM. V was shortened by 6 bases and J by 2 bases, with 13 bases between the two germline ends. Remarks on this clone: Its antigen is currently unknown.

60 Vbeta and 13 Jbeta primers were used in PCR. Methods used by the authors: Counted up in a later analysis, unique TCR beta chains came to around 80 million, with about 9.9 million shared. Here immunoSEQ multiplex PCR was the method, and the copy in TCRdb shows in-frame clones only, minus some. The V and J calls and clone size are taken from that table; D and trimming were inferred from the DNA. This table has 92,000 or so clones, more than 55% appearing once. Sequences were obtained from PBMCs. V is TRBV28 and J is TRBJ2-2; D possibly corresponds to TRBD2 (5 bases). The source of this sequence is a woman between 50 and 59 years old in good health and CMV-seropositive. Written as DNA, the CDR3 is TGTGCCAGCAGCTTGAGGGCATCTAACACCGGGGAGCTGTTTTTT. Its translation is CASSLRASNTGELFF.